This T cell receptor beta chain was recorded in a study of cytomegalovirus exposure and HLA in healthy donors. Study conclusions and caveats: Generally TCR sequences proved uncommon, though certain public TCRs appeared in numerous donors. Testing in vitro showed three CMV-associated chains specific for CMV antigens. There were fewer than 200 TCR beta chains listed as cytomegalovirus-associated.

This clone was seen just once. The antigen remains undetermined. V gave up 5 bases and J gave up 2 bases; unmatched junction bases: 3. There are 15 residues in the CDR3. CDR1 and CDR2 (germline): MDHEN, SYDVKM. Some clones are missing from TCRdb's copy, which holds only in-frame ones; the method was immunoSEQ multiplex PCR. The sample has 300,000 to 400,000 clones; just over 85% are singletons. This sequence originates from a young woman in good health and CMV-seronegative. The sample comprised PBMCs. The chain combines TRBV28 with TRBJ2-7, with 13 nucleotides matching TRBD2. The CDR3 DNA follows: TGTGCCAGCAGTATACTAGCGGGGGGGACCTACGAGCAGTACTTC. It encodes CASSILAGGTYEQYF.